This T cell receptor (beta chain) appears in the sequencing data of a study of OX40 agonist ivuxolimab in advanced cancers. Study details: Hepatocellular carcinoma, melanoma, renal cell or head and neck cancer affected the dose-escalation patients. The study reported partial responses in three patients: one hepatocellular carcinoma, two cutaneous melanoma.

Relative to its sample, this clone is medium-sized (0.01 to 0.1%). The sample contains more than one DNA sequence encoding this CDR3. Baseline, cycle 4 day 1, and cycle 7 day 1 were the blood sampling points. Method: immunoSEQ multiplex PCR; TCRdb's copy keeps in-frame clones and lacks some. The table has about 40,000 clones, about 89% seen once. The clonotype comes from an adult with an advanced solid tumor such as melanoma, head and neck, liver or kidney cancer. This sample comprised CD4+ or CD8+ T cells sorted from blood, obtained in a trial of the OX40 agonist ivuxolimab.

CDR3 nucleotide sequence: TGTGCCAGCAGCCGCGGACGGCAAGAGACCCAGTACTTC. Translating gives CASSRGRQETQYF. The chain is built from TRBV7-6 and TRBJ2-5; no reliable D call. The CDR3 has 13 amino acids. V was pared by 5 bases and J by 2 bases, with 9 bases between. CDR1 SGHVS and CDR2 FNYEAQ come from the germline V gene.